This T cell receptor beta chain derives from a study of blood T cell repertoires in COVID-19. The V end was cut by 5 bases, the J end by 0 bases, with 19 bases between. The CDR3 is made up of 18 amino acids. CDR1 and CDR2 (germline): SGHAT, FQNNGV. Sequenced by immunoSEQ multiplex PCR; TCRdb stores in-frame clones only, minus some. The sample lists over 250,000 clones, roughly 80% occurring once. The chain joins TRBV11-2 to TRBJ2-2; weak D call: TRBD2 (5 bases). The sample comprised peripheral blood. This TCR was recovered from a woman aged 45-60 years who had recovered from COVID-19. CDR3 amino acids: CASSPPPISGTNTGELFF. CDR3 DNA sequence: TGTGCCAGCAGCCCACCGCCGATTTCGGGGACGAACACCGGGGAGCTGTTTTTT. Full variable domain (remainder filled in from reference TRBV11-2 and TRBJ2-2): EAGVAQSPRYKIIEKRQSVAFWCNPISGHATLYWYQQILGQGPKLLIQFQNNGVVDDSQLPKDRFSAERLKGVDSTLKIQPAKLEDSAVYLCASSPPPISGTNTGELFFGEGSRLTVL.